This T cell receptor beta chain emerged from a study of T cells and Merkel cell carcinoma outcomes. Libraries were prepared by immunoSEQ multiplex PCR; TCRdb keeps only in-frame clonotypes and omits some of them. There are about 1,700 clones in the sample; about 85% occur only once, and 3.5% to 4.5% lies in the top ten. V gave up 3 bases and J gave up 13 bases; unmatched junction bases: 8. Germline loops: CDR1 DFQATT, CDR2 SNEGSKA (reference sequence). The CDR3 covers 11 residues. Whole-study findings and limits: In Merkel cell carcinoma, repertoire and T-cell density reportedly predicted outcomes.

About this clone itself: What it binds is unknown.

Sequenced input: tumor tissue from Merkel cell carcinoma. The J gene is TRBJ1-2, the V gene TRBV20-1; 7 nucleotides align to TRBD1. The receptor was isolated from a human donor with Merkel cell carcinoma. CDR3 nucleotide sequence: TGCAGTGCTAGCGAGAACAGGGGATCCACCTTC. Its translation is CSASENRGSTF.